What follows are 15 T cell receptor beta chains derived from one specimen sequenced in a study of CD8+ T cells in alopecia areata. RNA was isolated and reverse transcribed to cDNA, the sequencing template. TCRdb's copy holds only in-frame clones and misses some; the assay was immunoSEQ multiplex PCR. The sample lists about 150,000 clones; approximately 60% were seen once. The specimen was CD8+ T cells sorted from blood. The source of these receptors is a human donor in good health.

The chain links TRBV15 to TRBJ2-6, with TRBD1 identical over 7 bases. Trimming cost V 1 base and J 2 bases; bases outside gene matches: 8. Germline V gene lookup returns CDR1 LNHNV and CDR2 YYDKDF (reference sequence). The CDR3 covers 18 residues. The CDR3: CATSRGKQGIAGANVLTF. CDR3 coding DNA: TGTGCCACCAGCAGAGGGAAACAGGGGATAGCTGGGGCCAACGTCCTGACTTTC.

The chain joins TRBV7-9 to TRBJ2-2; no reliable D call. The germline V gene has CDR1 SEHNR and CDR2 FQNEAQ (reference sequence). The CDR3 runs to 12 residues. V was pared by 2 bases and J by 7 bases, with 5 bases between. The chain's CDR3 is CASSLWRGELFF. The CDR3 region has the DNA TGTGCCAGCAGCTTATGGCGCGGGGAGCTGTTTTTT.

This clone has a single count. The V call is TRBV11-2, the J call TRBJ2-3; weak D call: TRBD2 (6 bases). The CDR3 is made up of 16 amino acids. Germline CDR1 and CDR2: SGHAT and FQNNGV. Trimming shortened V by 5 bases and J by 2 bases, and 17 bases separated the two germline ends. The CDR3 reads CASSRLPSAATDTQYF. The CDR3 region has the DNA TGTGCCAGCAGCAGACTCCCTAGCGCGGCCACAGATACGCAGTATTTT.

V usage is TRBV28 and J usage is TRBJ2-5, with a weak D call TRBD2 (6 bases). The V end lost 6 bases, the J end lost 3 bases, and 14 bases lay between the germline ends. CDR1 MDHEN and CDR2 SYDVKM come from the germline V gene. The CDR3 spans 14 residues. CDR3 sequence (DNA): TGTGCCAGCAGGGACTACTACACCAAAGAGACCCAGTACTTC. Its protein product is CASRDYYTKETQYF.

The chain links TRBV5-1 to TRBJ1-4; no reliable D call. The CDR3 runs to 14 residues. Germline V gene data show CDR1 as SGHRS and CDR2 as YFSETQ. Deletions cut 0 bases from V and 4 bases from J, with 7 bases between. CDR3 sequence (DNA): TGCGCCAGCAGCTTGGGAGACATTAATGAAAAACTGTTTTTT. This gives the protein CASSLGDINEKLFF.

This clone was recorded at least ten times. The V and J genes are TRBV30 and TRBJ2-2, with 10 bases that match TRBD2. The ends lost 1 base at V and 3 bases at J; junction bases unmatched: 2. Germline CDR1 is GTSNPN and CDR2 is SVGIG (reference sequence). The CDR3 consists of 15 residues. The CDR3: CAWSESGRDTGELFF. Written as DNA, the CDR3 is TGTGCCTGGAGTGAAAGCGGGAGGGACACCGGGGAGCTGTTTTTT.

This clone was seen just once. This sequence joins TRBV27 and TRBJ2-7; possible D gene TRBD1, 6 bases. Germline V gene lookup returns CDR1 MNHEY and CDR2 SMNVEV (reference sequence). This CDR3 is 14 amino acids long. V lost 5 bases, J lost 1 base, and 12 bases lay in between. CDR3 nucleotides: TGTGCCAGCAGTCTAGGACAGTATTCCTACGAGCAGTACTTC. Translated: CASSLGQYSYEQYF.

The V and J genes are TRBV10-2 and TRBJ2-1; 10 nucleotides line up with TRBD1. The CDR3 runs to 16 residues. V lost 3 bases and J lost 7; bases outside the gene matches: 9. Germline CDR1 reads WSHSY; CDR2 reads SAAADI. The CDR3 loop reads CASSDERDRGRNEQFF. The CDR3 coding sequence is TGCGCCAGCAGTGATGAGCGGGACAGGGGTAGGAATGAGCAGTTCTTC.

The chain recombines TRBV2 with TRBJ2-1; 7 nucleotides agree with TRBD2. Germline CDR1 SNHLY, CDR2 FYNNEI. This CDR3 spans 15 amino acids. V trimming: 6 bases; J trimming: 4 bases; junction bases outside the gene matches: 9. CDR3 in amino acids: CASRGLAGAYNEQFF. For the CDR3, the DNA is TGTGCCAGCAGAGGGTTGGCGGGAGCTTACAATGAGCAGTTCTTC.

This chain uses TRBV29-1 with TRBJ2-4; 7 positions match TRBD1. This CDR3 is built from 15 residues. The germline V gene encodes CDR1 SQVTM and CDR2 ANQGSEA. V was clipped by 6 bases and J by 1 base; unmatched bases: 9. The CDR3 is CSVQTGYGAKNIQYF. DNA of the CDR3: TGCAGCGTCCAGACAGGGTATGGGGCCAAAAACATTCAGTACTTC.

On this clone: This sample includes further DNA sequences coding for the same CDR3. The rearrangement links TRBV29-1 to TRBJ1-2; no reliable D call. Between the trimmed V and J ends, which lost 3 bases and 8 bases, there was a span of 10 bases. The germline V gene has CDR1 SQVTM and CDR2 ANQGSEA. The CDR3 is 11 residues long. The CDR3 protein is CSVEGRRGYTF. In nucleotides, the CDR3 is TGCAGCGTTGAGGGCAGGCGGGGCTACACCTTC.

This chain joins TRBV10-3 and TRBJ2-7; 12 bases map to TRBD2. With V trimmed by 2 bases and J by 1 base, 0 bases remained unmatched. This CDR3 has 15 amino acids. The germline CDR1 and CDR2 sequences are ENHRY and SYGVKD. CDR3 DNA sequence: TGTGCCATCAGTGAGGGGACTAGCGGGTCCTACGAGCAGTACTTC. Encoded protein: CAISEGTSGSYEQYF.

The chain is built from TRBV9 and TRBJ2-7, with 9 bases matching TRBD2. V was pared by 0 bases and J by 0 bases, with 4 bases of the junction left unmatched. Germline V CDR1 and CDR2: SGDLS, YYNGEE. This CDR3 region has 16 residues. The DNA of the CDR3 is TGTGCCAGCAGCGTAGGGGCTAGCGGGGTCTCCTACGAGCAGTACTTC. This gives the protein CASSVGASGVSYEQYF.

This chain's CDR3 is CASRRGGQRNQPQHF. The CDR3 bases are TGTGCCAGCAGGAGGGGAGGGCAGCGCAATCAGCCCCAGCATTTT. The chain joins TRBV6-5 to TRBJ1-5, with D perhaps TRBD1 (5 bases). Germline V lookup: CDR1 MNHEY, CDR2 SVGAGI. V was shortened by 6 bases and J by 2 bases, with 14 bases between the two germline ends. There are 15 residues in the CDR3.

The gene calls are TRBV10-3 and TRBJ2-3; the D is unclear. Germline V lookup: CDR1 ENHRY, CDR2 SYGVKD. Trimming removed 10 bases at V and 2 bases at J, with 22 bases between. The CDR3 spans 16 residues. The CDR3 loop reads CATSETLSTFTDTQYF. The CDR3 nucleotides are TGTGCCACGAGTGAGACACTCTCCACCTTCACAGATACGCAGTATTTT.